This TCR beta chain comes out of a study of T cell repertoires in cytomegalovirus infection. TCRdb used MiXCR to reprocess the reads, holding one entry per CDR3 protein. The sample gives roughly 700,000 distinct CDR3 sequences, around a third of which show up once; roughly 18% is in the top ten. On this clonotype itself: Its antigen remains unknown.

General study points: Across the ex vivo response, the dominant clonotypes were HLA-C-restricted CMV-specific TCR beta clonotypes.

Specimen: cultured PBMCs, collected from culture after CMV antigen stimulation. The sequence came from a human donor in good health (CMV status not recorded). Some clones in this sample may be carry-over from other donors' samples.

CDR3 sequence: CSASRGPNEKLFF. CDR3 coding DNA: TGCAGTGCTAGTCGGGGCCCTAATGAAAAACTGTTTTTT. The chain has TRBV20-1 and TRBJ1-4, with TRBD1 as a possible D gene (5 bases). The CDR3 has 13 residues. V was pared by 3 bases and J by 3 bases, with 8 bases between. Germline CDR1 is DFQATT and CDR2 is SNEGSKA (reference sequence).